A single sample is the source of the 31 T cell receptor beta chains below, sequenced in a study of beta chain features in type 1 diabetes. Of the isolated RNA, all was reverse transcribed, and so the sequenced material was expressed TCRB transcripts. TCRdb keeps only in-frame clones here, not all; method: immunoSEQ multiplex PCR. The data show roughly 450,000 clones, roughly 11% seen once. Source material: naive CD4+ T cells from blood. All receptors come from a woman under 30 in good health.

This chain connects TRBV15 to TRBJ2-3, with D tentatively TRBD1 (5 bases). The CDR3 sequence is 16 residues long. The germline CDR1 and CDR2 sequences are LNHNV and YYDKDF (reference sequence). V was trimmed by 1 base and J by 0 bases, leaving 11 bases between them. CDR3 sequence: CATSRGAGASTDTQYF. CDR3 DNA sequence: TGTGCCACCAGCAGAGGGGCTGGGGCTAGCACAGATACGCAGTATTTT. Combining the CDR3 with reference TRBV15 and TRBJ2-3 gives the whole variable domain DAMVIQNPRYQVTQFGKPVTLSCSQTLNHNVMYWYQQKSSQAPKLLFHYYDKDFNNEADTPDNFQSRRPNTSFCFLDIRSPGLGDTAMYLCATSRGAGASTDTQYFGPGTRLTVL.

A word on this clone: The junction does not match germline at one end; this may be a read error. The rearrangement joins TRBV19 to TRBJ1-5; D is ambiguous. Germline assignment: CDR1 LNHDA and CDR2 SQIVND (reference sequence). The CDR3 loop spans 15 amino acids. The CDR3 here is CASRHPYDSNQPQHF. CDR3 sequence (DNA): TGTGCGAGTAGGCACCCCTACGATAGCAATCAGCCCCAGCATTTT.

The rearrangement joins TRBV4-1 to TRBJ2-3; D remains ambiguous. Trimming removed 0 bases at V and 6 bases at J, with 13 bases between. The CDR3 is 15 residues long. In germline, CDR1 is MGHRA, CDR2 YSYEKL. DNA of the CDR3: TGCGCCAGCAGCCAAGACCCCACTAACTCGGATACGCAGTATTTT. It specifies CASSQDPTNSDTQYF.

J is TRBJ2-3 and V is TRBV29-1; 7 bases are a match to TRBD2. From germline, CDR1 is SQVTM and CDR2 ANQGSEA. V shed 7 bases and J 1 base; nucleotides not matched to a gene: 5. The CDR3 is made up of 13 amino acids. CDR3 nucleotides: TGCAGCGCGTTCGCGGGAGGCACAGATACGCAGTATTTT. Its protein product is CSAFAGGTDTQYF.

The sample holds a few counts of this clone. The CDR3 DNA sequence: TGTGCCAGCAGCCAAGCCGGGAGGGAATCCAGAGATACGCAGTATTTT. Residues: CASSQAGRESRDTQYF. The chain uses TRBV4-2 and TRBJ2-3, with TRBD2 matching 8 bases. The ends lost 1 base at V and 5 bases at J; junction bases unmatched: 8. The CDR3 is made up of 16 amino acids. In germline, CDR1 is LGHNA, CDR2 YNFKEQ.

This clone appeared a few times. The chain links TRBV28 to TRBJ2-3; TRBD1 matches 7 bases. The junction had 7 bases not matched to a gene; V was cut back by 6 bases and J by 7 bases. The CDR3 is 13 amino acids. The germline V gene encodes CDR1 MDHEN and CDR2 SYDVKM. The CDR3 nucleotides read TGTGCCAGCAGGGTACAGGGGTTGCATACGCAGTATTTT. It codes for CASRVQGLHTQYF.

This clone appeared a few times. This chain joins TRBV15 and TRBJ2-5; D uncertain. CDR1 and CDR2 (germline): LNHNV, YYDKDF (reference sequence). The V gene lost 0 bases and the J gene lost 5 bases, with 10 bases spanning the gap. This CDR3 has 14 amino acids. CDR3 loop: CATSREALGETQYF. CDR3 DNA: TGTGCCACCAGCAGAGAGGCCCTAGGGGAGACCCAGTACTTC.

This chain uses TRBV5-1 with TRBJ2-3; TRBD2 aligns across 12 bases. Germline CDR1 is SGHRS and CDR2 is YFSETQ. Unmatched junction bases numbered 9, after V lost 5 bases and J lost 5 bases. The CDR3 has 16 amino acids. The CDR3 region is CASRTTSGGTKDTQYF. Written as DNA, the CDR3 is TGCGCCAGCAGAACAACTAGCGGGGGGACAAAAGATACGCAGTATTTT.

This clone showed up just a few times. The J gene is TRBJ1-1, the V gene TRBV7-2; 8 bases agree with TRBD1. J gave up 5 bases and V 5 bases, and 7 bases lay outside the gene matches. This CDR3 has 14 amino acids. CDR1 is SGHTA and CDR2 is FQGNSA in the germline V gene. CDR3 residues: CASSPGQGGTEAFF. As DNA, the CDR3 is TGTGCCAGCAGCCCCGGACAGGGTGGAACTGAAGCTTTCTTT.

CDR3 protein: CASQNEQFF. CDR3 coding DNA: TGTGCCAGCCAAAATGAGCAGTTCTTC. V usage is TRBV6-7 and J usage is TRBJ2-1; unclear D gene. Being an ORF, TRBV6-7 has a function that is uncertain. This CDR3 comprises 9 residues. Between the trimmed V and J ends, which lost 8 bases and 7 bases, there was a span of 3 bases.

This clone was observed a few times. This rearrangement joins TRBV10-3 to TRBJ2-4; D gene ambiguous. The ends were cut back, 4 bases at V and 8 bases at J, with 15 bases in the middle. Germline V CDR1 and CDR2: ENHRY, SYGVKD. The CDR3 length is 14 residues. The CDR3 sequence is CAISGSSEEDIQYF. The CDR3 region has the DNA TGTGCCATCAGTGGCAGCTCCGAGGAAGACATTCAGTACTTC.

The sample holds a few counts of this clone. V and J are TRBV7-2 and TRBJ2-3; D is perhaps TRBD1 (6 bases). Germline CDR1 SGHTA, CDR2 FQGNSA. The CDR3 has 16 residues. V lost 3 bases and J 2 bases, leaving 15 bases between the germline ends. The CDR3 loop reads CASSFSGVLLTDTQYF. CDR3 sequence (DNA): TGTGCCAGCAGCTTCTCAGGGGTACTCCTCACAGATACGCAGTATTTT.

The chain carries TRBV25-1 and TRBJ2-5; 8 nucleotides agree with TRBD1. Losses at the gene ends were 2 bases for V and 4 bases for J; bases not matched to a gene: 3. Germline V gene lookup returns CDR1 MGHDK and CDR2 SYGVNS. CDR3 length: 14 amino acids. CDR3 protein: CASSEPDRGETQYF. Here the CDR3 DNA reads TGTGCCAGCAGTGAACCCGACAGGGGAGAGACCCAGTACTTC.

The V call is TRBV9, the J call TRBJ2-5; the D call may be TRBD1 or TRBD2 (6 bases each). This CDR3 spans 15 amino acids. The germline V and J ends were trimmed by 4 bases and 2 bases, with 15 bases remaining between them. Germline V gene data show CDR1 as SGDLS and CDR2 as YYNGEE. This chain's CDR3 is CASSPRGTQQETQYF. The CDR3 DNA follows: TGTGCCAGCAGCCCCCGGGGGACACAACAAGAGACCCAGTACTTC.

This clone appeared a few times. The chain has TRBV5-1 and TRBJ2-5, with 7 bases fitting TRBD1. Germline V gene data show CDR1 as SGHRS and CDR2 as YFSETQ. V was clipped by 3 bases and J by 4 bases; unmatched bases: 3. This CDR3 comprises 13 residues. Here the CDR3 DNA reads TGCGCCAGCAGCTGGAACAGGGGAGAGACCCAGTACTTC. It specifies CASSWNRGETQYF.

This clone was counted between two and nine times. The chain is built from TRBV7-3 and TRBJ1-2; no reliable D call. This CDR3 has 13 residues. V lost 4 bases and J lost 2, with 8 bases in between. The germline V gene has CDR1 SGHTA and CDR2 FQGTGA. This CDR3 reads CASSYGGNYGYTF. The CDR3 nucleotides read TGTGCCAGCAGCTACGGAGGGAACTATGGCTACACCTTC.

The CDR3 region has the DNA TGTGCCAGTAGTCTAAGCGGGATCAAGTACGAGCAGTACTTC. Residues: CASSLSGIKYEQYF. The V gene is TRBV19, the J gene TRBJ2-7; TRBD2 aligns across 7 bases. The germline CDR1 and CDR2 sequences are LNHDA and SQIVND (reference sequence). This CDR3 region has 14 residues. V trimming: 5 bases; J trimming: 4 bases; junction bases outside the gene matches: 8.

This clone has only a few counts. V gene TRBV18 combines with J gene TRBJ2-7; possible D gene TRBD2, 6 bases. V lost 3 bases and J lost 4, with 10 bases in between. From germline, CDR1 is KGHSH and CDR2 LQKENI. This CDR3 comprises 13 residues. CDR3 region: CASSPFGGYEQYV. CDR3 sequence (DNA): TGTGCCAGCTCACCCTTTGGGGGGTACGAGCAGTACGTC.

Details on this clone: The sample holds other DNA sequences that translate to the same CDR3. The chain is built from TRBV6-5 and TRBJ2-6, with unresolved D. Trimming shortened V by 8 bases and J by 2 bases, and 10 bases separated the two germline ends. This CDR3 is 14 amino acids long. Per the germline V gene, CDR1 is MNHEY and CDR2 is SVGAGI. CDR3 in DNA: TGTGCCAGCTCATCGGGCCCTGGGGCCAACGTCCTGACTTTC. It encodes CASSSGPGANVLTF.

The chain combines TRBV4-2 with TRBJ1-2; D perhaps matches TRBD1 (5 bases). The CDR3 has 16 amino acids. The germline V gene encodes CDR1 LGHNA and CDR2 YNFKEQ. V was pared by 1 base and J by 1 base, with 13 bases between. The CDR3 here is CASSQVPGTLNYGYTF. In DNA form, the CDR3 reads TGTGCCAGCAGCCAAGTCCCAGGGACCCTTAACTATGGCTACACCTTC.

This clone was found a few times. The CDR3: CASSPGAPYNEQFF. CDR3 coding DNA: TGTGCCAGCAGCCCGGGAGCTCCCTACAATGAGCAGTTCTTC. V is TRBV5-8 and J is TRBJ2-1, with a weak D call TRBD2 (6 bases). The CDR3 extends over 14 amino acids. V was trimmed by 4 bases and J by 2 bases, leaving 10 bases between them. Germline CDR1 and CDR2: SGHTS and YDEGEE.

Only a few counts were recorded for this clone. Additional DNA sequences in this sample encode the identical CDR3. CDR3 in DNA: TGTGCCAGCAGCCCTCCCCGAGGATCCTACAATGAGCAGTTCTTC. Translation: CASSPPRGSYNEQFF. This sequence joins TRBV7-9 and TRBJ2-1, with D hard to call. Germline-derived CDR1 and CDR2 are SEHNR and FQNEAQ (reference sequence). CDR3 size: 15 residues. Trimming took off 5 bases at V and 1 base at J, with 12 bases between the two ends.

This clone showed up just a few times. In nucleotides, the CDR3 is TGTGCCAGCAGCTTAAAGGGGACAGCGAACACCGGGGAGCTGTTTTTT. Its protein is CASSLKGTANTGELFF. This rearrangement joins TRBV7-9 to TRBJ2-2, with 7 bases aligning to TRBD1. The CDR3 is 16 residues long. Germline assignment: CDR1 SEHNR and CDR2 FQNEAQ (reference sequence). Trimming took 2 bases from V and 0 from J; bases not matched to a gene: 3.

The gene calls are TRBV9 and TRBJ1-3; D not certain. The CDR3 is made up of 13 amino acids. The ends were cut back, 4 bases at V and 4 bases at J, with 9 bases in the middle. The V gene's germline CDR1 is SGDLS and CDR2 YYNGEE. The CDR3 DNA follows: TGTGCCAGCAGCCCCGGGTTAGGAAACACCATATATTTT. Protein sequence: CASSPGLGNTIYF.

This clone was recorded a few times. The chain's CDR3 is CASSPTAENTEAFF. CDR3 nucleotide sequence: TGTGCCAGCAGCCCCACCGCGGAGAACACTGAAGCTTTCTTT. V is TRBV7-9 and J is TRBJ1-1; D gene unclear. CDR3 length: 14 residues. V dropped 5 bases and J dropped 1 base, with 11 bases sitting between them. Germline V gene lookup returns CDR1 SEHNR and CDR2 FQNEAQ (reference sequence).

This clone has just a few counts. The chain employs TRBV7-9 and TRBJ2-3; tentative D call: TRBD2 (6 bases). Looked up from germline, CDR1 is SEHNR and CDR2 is FQNEAQ (reference sequence). Trimming pared 8 bases from V and 1 base from J, leaving 13 bases between. The CDR3 runs to 14 residues. CDR3 region: CASSRDSRTDTQYF. CDR3 sequence (DNA): TGTGCCAGCTCCCGGGACTCCCGCACAGATACGCAGTATTTT.

The V call is TRBV2, the J call TRBJ1-5; possibly TRBD1 for D (5 bases). The CDR3 is made up of 13 amino acids. V was clipped by 5 bases and J by 7 bases, with 12 bases between them. Germline assignment: CDR1 SNHLY and CDR2 FYNNEI. This CDR3 reads CASSTAKGQPQHF. CDR3 nucleotides: TGTGCCAGCAGTACAGCAAAGGGGCAGCCCCAGCATTTT.

This clone was seen a handful of times. J is TRBJ2-1 and V is TRBV7-9, with a weak D call TRBD1 (5 bases). The CDR3 spans 15 residues. Germline V gene sequence: CDR1 SEHNR, CDR2 FQNEAQ (reference sequence). Deletions cut 4 bases from V and 4 bases from J, with 14 bases between. DNA for the CDR3: TGTGCCAGCAGCTCCGGACAAGTTTCTTACAATGAGCAGTTCTTC. Protein sequence: CASSSGQVSYNEQFF.

The chain combines TRBV6-1 with TRBJ1-1; D not resolved. The CDR3 runs to 16 residues. Trimming removed 0 bases from V and 4 bases from J, with 15 bases in between. Germline lookup yields CDR1 MNHNS and CDR2 SASEGT. The CDR3 spells CASSEAARVGSTEAFF. As DNA, the CDR3 is TGTGCCAGCAGTGAAGCCGCGAGGGTAGGGAGCACTGAAGCTTTCTTT.

Only a few counts were recorded for this clone. For the CDR3, the DNA is TGCAGCGTTGAATTTTTGGCCACTGAAGCTTTCTTT. This codes for CSVEFLATEAFF. This rearrangement joins TRBV29-1 to TRBJ1-1; no clear D gene. From germline, CDR1 is SQVTM and CDR2 ANQGSEA. This CDR3 contains 12 residues. Trimming removed 2 bases from V and 4 bases from J, with 8 bases in between.

The gene calls are TRBV29-1 and TRBJ2-2; no definite D call. Germline V gene data show CDR1 as SQVTM and CDR2 as ANQGSEA. V was pared by 7 bases and J by 2 bases, with 11 bases between. CDR3 size: 13 residues. The CDR3 protein is CSARKSNTGELFF. The CDR3 DNA follows: TGCAGCGCAAGGAAGAGCAACACCGGGGAGCTGTTTTTT.